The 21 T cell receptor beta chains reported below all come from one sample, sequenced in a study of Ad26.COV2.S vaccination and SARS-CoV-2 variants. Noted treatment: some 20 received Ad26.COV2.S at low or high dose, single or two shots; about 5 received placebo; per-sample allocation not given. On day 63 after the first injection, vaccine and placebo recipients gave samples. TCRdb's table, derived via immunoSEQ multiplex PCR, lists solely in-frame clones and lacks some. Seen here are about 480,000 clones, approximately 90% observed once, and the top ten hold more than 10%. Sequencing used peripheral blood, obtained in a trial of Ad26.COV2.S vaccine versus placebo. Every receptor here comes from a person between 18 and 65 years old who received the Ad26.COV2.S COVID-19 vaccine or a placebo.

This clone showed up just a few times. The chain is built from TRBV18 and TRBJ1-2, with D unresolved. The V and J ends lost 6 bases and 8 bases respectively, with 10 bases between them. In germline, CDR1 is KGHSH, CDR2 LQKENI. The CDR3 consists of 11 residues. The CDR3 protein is CASSASGGYTF. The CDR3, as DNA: TGTGCCAGCTCGGCCTCTGGCGGCTACACCTTC.

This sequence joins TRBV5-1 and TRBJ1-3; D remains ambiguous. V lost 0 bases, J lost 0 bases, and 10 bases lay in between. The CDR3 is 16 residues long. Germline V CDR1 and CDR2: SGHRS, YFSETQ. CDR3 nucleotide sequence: TGCGCCAGCAGCTTGGGGGTGCAGAGCTCTGGAAACACCATATATTTT. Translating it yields CASSLGVQSSGNTIYF. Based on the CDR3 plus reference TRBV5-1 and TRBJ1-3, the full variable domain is KAGVTQTPRYLIKTRGQQVTLSCSPISGHRSVSWYQQTPGQGLQFLFEYFSETQRNKGNFPGRFSGRQFSNSRSEMNVSTLELGDSALYLCASSLGVQSSGNTIYFGEGSWLTVV.

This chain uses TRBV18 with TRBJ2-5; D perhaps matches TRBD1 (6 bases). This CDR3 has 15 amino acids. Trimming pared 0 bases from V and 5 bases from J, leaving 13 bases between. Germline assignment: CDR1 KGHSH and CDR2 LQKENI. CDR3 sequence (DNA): TGTGCCAGCTCACCACCGGGGGCTGGGACGGAGACCCAGTACTTC. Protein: CASSPPGAGTETQYF.

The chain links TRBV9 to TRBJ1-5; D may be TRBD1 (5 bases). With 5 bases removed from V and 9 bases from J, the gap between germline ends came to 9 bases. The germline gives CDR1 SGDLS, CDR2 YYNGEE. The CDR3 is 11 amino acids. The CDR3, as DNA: TGTGCCAGCAGGTGGGGGGGGCCCCAGCATTTT. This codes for CASRWGGPQHF.

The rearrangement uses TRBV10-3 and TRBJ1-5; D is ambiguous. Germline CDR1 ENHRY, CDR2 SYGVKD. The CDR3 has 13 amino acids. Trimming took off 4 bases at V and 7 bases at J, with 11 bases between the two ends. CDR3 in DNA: TGTGCCATCAGTGTCCAGCAAGGCCAGCCCCAGCATTTT. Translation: CAISVQQGQPQHF.

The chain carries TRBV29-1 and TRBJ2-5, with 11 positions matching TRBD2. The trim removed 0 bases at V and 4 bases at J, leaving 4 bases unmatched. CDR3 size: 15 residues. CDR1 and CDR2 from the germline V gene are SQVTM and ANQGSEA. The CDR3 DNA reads TGCAGCGTTGAAGAAGATAGCGGGAGGGGAGAGACCCAGTACTTC. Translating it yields CSVEEDSGRGETQYF.

The CDR3 loop reads CAWGLGVKNEQFF. The DNA of the CDR3 is TGTGCCTGGGGACTAGGGGTTAAGAATGAGCAGTTCTTC. V gene TRBV30 combines with J gene TRBJ2-1; 7 positions match TRBD2. The CDR3 loop spans 13 amino acids. CDR1 is GTSNPN and CDR2 is SVGIG in the germline V gene (reference sequence). Trimming took 5 bases from V and 7 from J; bases not matched to a gene: 8.

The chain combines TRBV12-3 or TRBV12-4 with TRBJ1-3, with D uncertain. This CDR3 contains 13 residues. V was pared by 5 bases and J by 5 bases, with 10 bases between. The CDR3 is CASSPSVRNTIYF. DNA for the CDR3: TGTGCCAGCAGTCCCTCGGTACGAAACACCATATATTTT.

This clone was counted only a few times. The CDR3 spells CASSTTTGNTEAFF. Here the CDR3 DNA reads TGTGCCAGCAGTACCACGACGGGGAACACTGAAGCTTTCTTT. This sequence joins TRBV28 and TRBJ1-1; D unresolved. V shed 5 bases and J shed 1 base, with 11 bases lying between them. The CDR3 has 14 residues. Germline V gives CDR1 MDHEN, CDR2 SYDVKM.

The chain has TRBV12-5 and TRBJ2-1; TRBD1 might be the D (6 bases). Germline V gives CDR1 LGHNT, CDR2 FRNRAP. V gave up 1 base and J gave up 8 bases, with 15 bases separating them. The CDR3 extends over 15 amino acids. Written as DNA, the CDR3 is TGTGCTAGTGGTTTGGCTGGGGGCAGGGCTGATGAGCAGTTCTTC. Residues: CASGLAGGRADEQFF.

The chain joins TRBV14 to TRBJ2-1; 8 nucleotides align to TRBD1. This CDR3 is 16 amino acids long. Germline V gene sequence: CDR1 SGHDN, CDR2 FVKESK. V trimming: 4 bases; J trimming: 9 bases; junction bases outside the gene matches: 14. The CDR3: CASSLQGAQAHGEQFF. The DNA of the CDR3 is TGTGCCAGCAGCCTCCAGGGGGCGCAGGCCCACGGTGAGCAGTTCTTC.

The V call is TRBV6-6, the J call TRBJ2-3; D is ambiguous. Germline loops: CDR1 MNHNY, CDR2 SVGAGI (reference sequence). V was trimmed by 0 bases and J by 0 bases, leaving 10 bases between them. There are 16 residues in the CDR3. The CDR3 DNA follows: TGTGCCAGCAGTTACTCGTTTGGGTCCAGCACAGATACGCAGTATTTT. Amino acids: CASSYSFGSSTDTQYF.

Here the CDR3 DNA reads TGTGCCAGCAGCTGGGCTGGTGAGCAGTACTTC. Residues: CASSWAGEQYF. The chain links TRBV5-6 to TRBJ2-7; D unresolved. Trimming removed 3 bases from V and 7 bases from J, with 8 bases in between. CDR1 SGHDT and CDR2 YYEEEE come from the germline V gene. The CDR3 has 11 amino acids.

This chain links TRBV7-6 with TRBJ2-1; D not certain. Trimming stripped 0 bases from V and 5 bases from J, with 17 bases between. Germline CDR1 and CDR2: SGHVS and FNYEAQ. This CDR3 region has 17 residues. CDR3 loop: CASSLARRLKPNNEQFF. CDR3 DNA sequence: TGTGCCAGCAGCTTAGCTCGCAGACTTAAACCTAACAATGAGCAGTTCTTC.

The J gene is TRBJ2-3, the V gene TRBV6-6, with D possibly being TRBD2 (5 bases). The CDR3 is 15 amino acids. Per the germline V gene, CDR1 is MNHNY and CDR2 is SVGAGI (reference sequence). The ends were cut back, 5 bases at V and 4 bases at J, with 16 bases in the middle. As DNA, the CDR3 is TGTGCCAGCAGTACCGGGGTCATGTACCCAGATACGCAGTATTTT. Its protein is CASSTGVMYPDTQYF.

Here the CDR3 reads CASSLDGPIYGYTF. DNA of the CDR3: TGTGCCAGCAGTCTTGACGGACCGATCTATGGCTACACCTTC. V usage is TRBV6-5 and J usage is TRBJ1-2, with unresolved D. Trimming removed 5 bases from V and 4 bases from J, with 14 bases in between. Per germline, CDR1 MNHEY and CDR2 SVGAGI. The CDR3 is made up of 14 amino acids.

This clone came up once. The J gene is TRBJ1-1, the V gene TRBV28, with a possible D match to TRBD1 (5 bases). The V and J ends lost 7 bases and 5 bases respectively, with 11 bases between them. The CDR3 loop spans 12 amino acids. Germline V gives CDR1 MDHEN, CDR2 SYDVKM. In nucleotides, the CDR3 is TGTGCCAGCAACCTGGGGGGAACTGAAGCTTTCTTT. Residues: CASNLGGTEAFF.

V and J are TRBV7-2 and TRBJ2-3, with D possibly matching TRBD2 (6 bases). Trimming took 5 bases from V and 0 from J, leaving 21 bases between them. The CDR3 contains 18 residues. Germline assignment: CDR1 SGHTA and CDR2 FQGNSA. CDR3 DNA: TGTGCCAGCAGCATCCTCCCTCTGGGGGGTACAAGCACAGATACGCAGTATTTT. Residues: CASSILPLGGTSTDTQYF.

In DNA, the CDR3 is TGTGCCAGCAGTTTGACTAGCGGGGACAATGAGCAGTTCTTC. Protein sequence: CASSLTSGDNEQFF. The chain couples TRBV28 to TRBJ2-1; 11 bases are a match to TRBD2. V trimming: 3 bases; J trimming: 5 bases; junction bases outside the gene matches: 0. From germline, CDR1 is MDHEN and CDR2 SYDVKM. This CDR3 region has 14 residues.

The CDR3 region is CAWNGQAGYGYTF. In DNA form, the CDR3 reads TGTGCCTGGAATGGGCAGGCGGGCTATGGCTACACCTTC. The V gene is TRBV30, the J gene TRBJ1-2; D is undetermined. Trimming took 4 bases from V and 4 from J, leaving 13 bases between them. Germline V gene sequence: CDR1 GTSNPN, CDR2 SVGIG (reference sequence). The CDR3 runs 13 residues.

DNA of the CDR3: TGTGCCAGCAGTTACTCGAGAGGGTATTTAGGGTACGAGCAGTACTTC. Protein: CASSYSRGYLGYEQYF. This chain joins TRBV6-5 and TRBJ2-7, with D tentatively TRBD2 (5 bases). Per germline, CDR1 MNHEY and CDR2 SVGAGI. V gave up 0 bases and J gave up 4 bases, with 16 bases separating them. The CDR3 contains 16 residues.